One and the same sample provided the 8 T cell receptor beta chains below, sequenced in a study of blood T cells in healthy people across ages. Using a J-beta primer mix together with a sample-barcoded 5' primer, a second PCR was run for roughly 6 to 12 cycles. TCRdb itself ran the 5' RACE reads through MiXCR, one entry per CDR3 protein. The repertoire consists of hundreds of thousands of distinct CDR3 sequences, with 20% to 25% occurring once and the leading ten covering approximately 3.6%. The sample taken for sequencing was blood. Every receptor here comes from a man aged 70-80 years in good health.

This clonotype appeared a few times. The chain couples TRBV5-1 to TRBJ2-3; the D gene is possibly TRBD1 (5 bases). Trimming left V 6 bases short and J 5 bases short, with 16 bases between. CDR1 SGHRS and CDR2 YFSETQ come from the germline V gene. This CDR3 is built from 14 residues. The CDR3 DNA reads TGCGCCAGCAACATCGGGCAGGGTCTAGATACGCAGTATTTT. It encodes CASNIGQGLDTQYF.

This clonotype was seen a few times. The V gene is TRBV29-1, the J gene TRBJ1-3; D is unresolved. Deletions cut 1 base from V and 0 bases from J, with 10 bases between. Germline loops: CDR1 SQVTM, CDR2 ANQGSEA. CDR3 size: 15 residues. As DNA, the CDR3 is TGCAGCGTTGAAGGGACGGAGCACTCTGGAAACACCATATATTTT. Amino acids: CSVEGTEHSGNTIYF.

This clonotype was counted only a few times. The chain links TRBV20-1 to TRBJ2-5, with 12 nucleotides matching TRBD2. The J call may be incorrect, as the DNA end agrees better with TRBJ2-1. Germline V gene sequence: CDR1 DFQATT, CDR2 SNEGSKA (reference sequence). The length of the CDR3 is 17 residues. Here the CDR3 reads CSARAGTSGLRSNEQFF. Here the CDR3 DNA reads TGCAGTGCTAGGGCCGGGACTAGCGGGCTGCGCAGCAATGAGCAGTTCTTC.

This clonotype occurred many times. The chain links TRBV20-1 to TRBJ2-5, with a possible D match to TRBD1 (6 bases). Trimming removed 5 bases from V and 2 bases from J, with 12 bases in between. Germline V lookup: CDR1 DFQATT, CDR2 SNEGSKA (reference sequence). The CDR3 runs to 13 residues. The CDR3 DNA sequence: TGCAGTGCTGCCTCCAGGGGACAAGAGACCCAGTACTTC. The encoded protein is CSAASRGQETQYF.

Notes on this clonotype: It is likely a read error, because the conserved phenylalanine at the end of the CDR3 is missing. The V and J genes are TRBV27 and TRBJ1-4; possibly TRBD1 for D (5 bases). The CDR3 is made up of 14 amino acids. Germline V gene sequence: CDR1 MNHEY, CDR2 SMNVEV (reference sequence). V lost 2 bases and J 7 bases, leaving 11 bases between the germline ends. The CDR3 sequence is CASSLKGPGEKLFS. The DNA of the CDR3 is TGTGCCAGCAGTTTAAAGGGACCCGGTGAAAAACTGTTTTCT.

The chain has TRBV5-1 and TRBJ2-7; the match to TRBD2 covers 11 bases. The J call may be mistaken, given a closer DNA end match to TRBJ2-1. Germline V gene sequence: CDR1 SGHRS, CDR2 YFSETQ. The CDR3 is 13 residues long. DNA of the CDR3: TGCGCCAGTCAACTAGCGGGAGACAATGAGCAGTTCTTC. It codes for CASQLAGDNEQFF.

In the case of this clonotype: A much bigger clone sits one base away, suggesting this may be a read error. The chain has TRBV28 and TRBJ2-3; D remains unclear. Trimming left V 6 bases short and J 1 base short, with 11 bases between. The length of the CDR3 is 14 residues. In germline, CDR1 is MDHEN, CDR2 SYDVKM. CDR3 in DNA: TGTGCCAGCAGGAGTATGGTGGGCACAGATACGCAGTATTTT. This sequence encodes CASRSMVGTDTQYF.

The CDR3 DNA is TGCAGTGCTAGAGGTAGCGGGATTGGGGATACGCAGTATTTT. Its translation is CSARGSGIGDTQYF. The genes are TRBV20-1 and TRBJ2-3; 8 bases align to TRBD2. CDR1 is DFQATT, CDR2 SNEGSKA, per germline (reference sequence). The CDR3 has 14 amino acids. Trimming at V came to 1 base and at J to 6 bases, leaving 6 bases not matched to a gene.